These 22 T cell receptor beta chains came from one sample sequenced in a study of T-cell memory formation after mild COVID-19. Each CDR3 protein gets one entry after TCRdb re-called the 5' RACE reads with MiXCR. The sample carries about 360,000 distinct CDR3 sequences, around 15% recorded once. The sequencing input was PBMCs or a T cell subset sorted from them (not recorded which). Source of these receptors: a man in his late teens or twenties who had mild COVID-19 (a few samples of this study predate the infection). Cell type and time point are not known.

This clonotype was picked up a small number of times. The V gene is TRBV6-6, the J gene TRBJ1-1; D ambiguous. Trimming removed 2 bases from V and 1 base from J, with 5 bases in between. Germline V gene data show CDR1 as MNHNY and CDR2 as SVGAGI (reference sequence). The length of the CDR3 is 13 residues. CDR3 nucleotides: TGTGCCAGCAGTTACCCACAGAACACTGAAGCTTTCTTT. Encoded protein: CASSYPQNTEAFF.

CDR3 sequence: CASRDGGQGAYGYTF. CDR3 nucleotides: TGTGCCAGCAGGGACGGGGGGCAAGGGGCGTATGGCTACACCTTC. This chain uses TRBV6-1 with TRBJ1-2, with a weak D call TRBD1 (6 bases). V lost 6 bases, J lost 5 bases, and 19 bases lay in between. The CDR3 has 15 residues. Germline CDR1 MNHNS, CDR2 SASEGT.

V and J are TRBV12-3 or TRBV12-4 and TRBJ1-5; D is ambiguous. V lost 3 bases, J lost 7 bases, and 10 bases lay in between. This CDR3 spans 13 amino acids. Here the CDR3 DNA reads TGTGCCAGCAGTTTCGAGAGAGGGCAGCCCCAGCATTTT. Amino acids: CASSFERGQPQHF.

This chain connects TRBV15 to TRBJ1-5; 8 bases line up with TRBD1. CDR1 and CDR2 from the germline V gene are LNHNV and YYDKDF (reference sequence). The CDR3 runs to 15 residues. V dropped 3 bases and J dropped 1; count of bases not matched to a gene: 2. In DNA form, the CDR3 reads TGTGCCACCAGCAGTCGACAGGGGAGCAATCAGCCCCAGCATTTT. This encodes CATSSRQGSNQPQHF.

In DNA, the CDR3 is TGCAGTGCCCGGGGGGGGAGCTCCTATAATTCACCCCTCCACTTT. This gives the protein CSARGGSSYNSPLHF. J is TRBJ1-6 and V is TRBV20-1; D may be TRBD1 (5 bases). CDR3 length: 15 residues. Germline V lookup: CDR1 DFQATT, CDR2 SNEGSKA (reference sequence). V was clipped by 6 bases and J by 0 bases, with 12 bases between them.

In this sample, this clonotype turned up a few times. The chain carries TRBV4-3 and TRBJ1-2; D uncertain. Trimming cost V 1 base and J 0 bases, with 12 bases left between them. This CDR3 has 16 amino acids. The germline gives CDR1 LGHNA, CDR2 YSLEER. CDR3 loop: CASSQGIASSNYGYTF. The CDR3 DNA reads as TGCGCCAGCAGCCAAGGAATCGCATCATCTAACTATGGCTACACCTTC.

The CDR3 spells CATSRALAGAGDTQYF. In DNA, the CDR3 is TGTGCCACCAGCAGAGCACTAGCGGGGGCTGGAGATACGCAGTATTTT. This chain links TRBV15 with TRBJ2-3; 11 nucleotides match TRBD2. Unmatched junction bases numbered 5, after V lost 1 base and J lost 5 bases. CDR3 length: 16 amino acids. Germline lookup yields CDR1 LNHNV and CDR2 YYDKDF (reference sequence).

This clonotype showed up just a few times. The chain employs TRBV6-5 and TRBJ2-7, with TRBD1 matching 7 bases. From germline, CDR1 is MNHEY and CDR2 SVGAGI. The CDR3 consists of 12 residues. The trim removed 5 bases at V and 6 bases at J, leaving 4 bases unmatched. CDR3 protein: CASSRPGGEQYV. CDR3 nucleotides: TGTGCCAGCAGTAGGCCAGGGGGCGAGCAGTACGTC.

The chain recombines TRBV7-8 with TRBJ1-2; D call uncertain. Germline-derived CDR1 and CDR2 are SGHVS and FQNEAQ. The germline V and J ends were trimmed by 1 base and 6 bases, with 6 bases remaining between them. This CDR3 comprises 12 residues. The DNA for the CDR3 is TGTGCCAGCAGCTTAGGCGCGGATGGCTACACCTTC. Translating it yields CASSLGADGYTF.

V and J are TRBV7-2 and TRBJ1-2; D is undetermined. V was pared by 5 bases and J by 4 bases, with 23 bases between. The CDR3 totals 17 residues. Germline assignment: CDR1 SGHTA and CDR2 FQGNSA. Written as DNA, the CDR3 is TGTGCCAGCAGCCCAGGACGCCCGGCGAGGATTGGCTATGGCTACACCTTC. It encodes CASSPGRPARIGYGYTF.

The V call is TRBV6-1, the J call TRBJ2-7; no reliable D call. The V gene's germline CDR1 is MNHNS and CDR2 SASEGT. The CDR3 is 14 amino acids. Trimming took 6 bases from V and 7 from J, leaving 19 bases between them. CDR3 in amino acids: CASRAPTTLREQYV. Written as DNA, the CDR3 is TGTGCCAGCAGGGCCCCCACCACCCTCCGGGAGCAGTACGTC.

This clonotype was picked up a small number of times. The chain joins TRBV6-6 to TRBJ2-3; 7 positions agree with TRBD1. The CDR3 loop spans 17 amino acids. Germline V gives CDR1 MNHNY, CDR2 SVGAGI (reference sequence). V was pared by 8 bases and J by 0 bases, with 14 bases of the junction left unmatched. For the CDR3, the DNA is TGTGCCAGCCCGCCCCGGGACAGTAAGTTTAGCACAGATACGCAGTATTTT. Its protein product is CASPPRDSKFSTDTQYF.

Only a few counts were recorded for this clonotype. This chain uses TRBV29-1 with TRBJ2-7, with 8 bases aligning to TRBD2. The germline V gene encodes CDR1 SQVTM and CDR2 ANQGSEA. The CDR3 is made up of 12 amino acids. V lost 5 bases, J lost 5 bases, and 5 bases stayed unmatched. The CDR3 here is CSVQAGADEQYF. For the CDR3, the DNA is TGCAGCGTTCAAGCGGGGGCGGACGAGCAGTACTTC.

V is TRBV7-9 and J is TRBJ1-5, with a weak D call TRBD1 (5 bases). CDR1 and CDR2 (germline): SEHNR, FQNEAQ (reference sequence). The CDR3 has 14 amino acids. V was clipped by 1 base and J by 7 bases, with 11 bases between them. CDR3 DNA: TGTGCCAGCAGCTTAGGGGGCTTTTCGCAGCCCCAGCATTTT. Translation: CASSLGGFSQPQHF.

This chain joins TRBV5-5 and TRBJ2-2; 7 nucleotides align to TRBD2. Germline V gives CDR1 SGHKS, CDR2 YYEKEE (reference sequence). With 1 base clipped from V and 4 bases from J, the junction kept 7 bases outside the gene matches. The CDR3 has 16 residues. CDR3 sequence: CASSLRTSDGTGELFF. Here the CDR3 DNA reads TGTGCCAGCAGCTTGAGAACTAGCGATGGCACCGGGGAGCTGTTTTTT.

The V and J genes are TRBV27 and TRBJ1-5; a weak D match, TRBD1 (6 bases). Per the germline V gene, CDR1 is MNHEY and CDR2 is SMNVEV (reference sequence). The V end lost 2 bases, the J end lost 6 bases, and 8 bases lay between the germline ends. The CDR3 totals 13 residues. CDR3 in amino acids: CASSLRGIQPQHF. The CDR3 region has the DNA TGTGCCAGCAGTTTAAGGGGGATTCAGCCCCAGCATTTT.

This sequence joins TRBV24-1 and TRBJ2-1, with TRBD2 matching over 12 bases. The CDR3 totals 17 residues. Per the germline V gene, CDR1 is KGHDR and CDR2 is SFDVKD. J lost 5 bases, V lost 5 bases, and 9 bases had no gene match. The CDR3 loop is CATSVTRTSGIDNEQFF. The CDR3 region has the DNA TGTGCCACCAGTGTTACCAGGACTAGCGGGATCGACAATGAGCAGTTCTTC.

The table lists this clonotype with a few counts. The chain recombines TRBV10-2 with TRBJ2-3; 12 positions agree with TRBD2. CDR1 WSHSY and CDR2 SAAADI come from the germline V gene. V gave up 8 bases and J gave up 4 bases; unmatched junction bases: 4. CDR3 length equals 14 residues. The chain's CDR3 is CASGGLAGADTQYF. The CDR3 DNA is TGCGCCAGCGGGGGACTAGCGGGCGCAGATACGCAGTATTTT.

The chain has TRBV18 and TRBJ2-2, with a possible D match to TRBD1 (6 bases). The germline CDR1 and CDR2 sequences are KGHSH and LQKENI. V shed 1 base and J shed 1 base, with 7 bases lying between them. The CDR3 covers 15 residues. CDR3 residues: CASSPLQGNTGELFF. The CDR3 DNA sequence: TGTGCCAGCTCACCACTACAGGGGAACACCGGGGAGCTGTTTTTT.

The table lists this clonotype with many counts. V is TRBV29-1 and J is TRBJ2-4, with D possibly being TRBD2 (7 bases). From germline, CDR1 is SQVTM and CDR2 ANQGSEA. V was trimmed by 3 bases and J by 0 bases, leaving 18 bases between them. The CDR3 extends over 17 amino acids. The CDR3 DNA reads as TGCAGCGTTGAGGACCCTCGTCGGGGGGCAGCCAAAAACATTCAGTACTTC. As protein: CSVEDPRRGAAKNIQYF.

The chain uses TRBV11-3 and TRBJ2-1; 10 bases are shared with TRBD2. With 2 bases clipped from V and 3 bases from J, the junction kept 7 bases outside the gene matches. There are 17 residues in the CDR3. The V gene's germline CDR1 is SGHNT and CDR2 YENEEA. CDR3 loop: CASSLSSSGSHYNEQFF. The CDR3 DNA reads as TGTGCCAGCAGCTTAAGCTCTAGCGGGAGTCACTACAATGAGCAGTTCTTC. Based on the CDR3 plus reference TRBV11-3 and TRBJ2-1, the full variable domain is EAGVVQSPRYKIIEKKQPVAFWCNPISGHNTLYWYLQNLGQGPELLIRYENEEAVDDSQLPKDRFSAERLKGVDSTLKIQPAELGDSAVYLCASSLSSSGSHYNEQFFGPGTRLTVL.

This clonotype has just a few counts. The CDR3 nucleotides are TGTGCCAGCAGCCGGAGAACAGGCTACTACTACGAGCAGTACTTC. Protein: CASSRRTGYYYEQYF. The V and J genes are TRBV6-2 or TRBV6-3 and TRBJ2-7; TRBD1 might be the D (5 bases). The CDR3 runs to 15 residues. Trimming pared 6 bases from V and 3 bases from J, leaving 18 bases between. Germline V lookup: CDR1 MNHEY, CDR2 SVGEGT.